These T cell receptor beta chains were read from a single sample in a study of glioma-infiltrating T cells. TCRdb reanalysed the multiplex PCR reads using MiXCR and keeps one entry per CDR3 protein. The table shows about 200,000 distinct CDR3 sequences, with roughly 32% occurring only once. Sample: glioma tissue, nonneoplastic brain tissue, or PBMCs (not recorded which). The receptors here all came from a human donor with low-grade glioma or glioblastoma, undergoing nonglioma brain surgery, or in good health (not recorded which). Both conserved end residues are part of each CDR3. D genes are given only for firm matches. Size values are once, few and many counts, or a class for expanded clones, and some rows have none.

>-|TRBJ1-5|TRBV2|TRBD1
TGTGCCAGCAGTGTCGACAGGGGTACTCAGCCCCAGCATTTT
CASSVDRGTQPQHF
>-|TRBJ2-6|TRBV28|-
TGTGCCAGCAGTTTTCCGGAGGGGGCACCCTCTGGGGCCAACGTCCTGACTTTC
CASSFPEGAPSGANVLTF
>many|TRBJ2-7|TRBV25-1|-
TGTGCCACCCGAGCAGCGGGTACTTACGAGCAGTACTTC
CATRAAGTYEQYF
>many|TRBJ1-5|TRBV28|-
TGTGCCAGCAGCCCGACAGTAACGACGAGCAATCAGCCCCAGCATTTT
CASSPTVTTSNQPQHF
>-|TRBJ1-6|TRBV12-3/TRBV12-4|-
TGTGCCAGCAGTTTCGAGGAGGGGGGTACCCTCCACTTT
CASSFEEGGTLHF
>-|TRBJ2-5|TRBV4-3|-
TGCGCCAGCAGCTGGATAGGTTCCGAAGAGACCCAGTACTTC
CASSWIGSEETQYF
>once|TRBJ2-7|TRBV5-5|-
TGTGCCAGCAGCTTGGCCACATTCTACGAGCAGTACTTC
CASSLATFYEQYF
>many|TRBJ2-1|TRBV7-8|-
TGTGCCAGCAGCTTAGCGTCTACTCAGTTCTTC
CASSLASTQFF
>few|TRBJ2-7|TRBV7-2|-
TGTGCCAGCAGCTTACAGGCTAGCAGCCACTACGAGCAGTACTTC
CASSLQASSHYEQYF
>many|TRBJ2-5|TRBV12-3/TRBV12-4|TRBD2
TGTGCCAGCAGTGGGACTAGCGGGACTACTCAAGAGACCCAGTACTTC
CASSGTSGTTQETQYF
>-|TRBJ2-5|TRBV6-2/TRBV6-3|TRBD2
TGTGCCAGCAGCCAAACAGCGGGAGGGGAGACCCAGTACTTC
CASSQTAGGETQYF
>many|TRBJ2-1|TRBV11-2|TRBD2
TGTGCCAGCAGCTTTGAGGCTAGCGGGGGCTACAATGAGCAGTTCTTC
CASSFEASGGYNEQFF
>many|TRBJ2-1|TRBV6-1|TRBD2
TGTGCCAGCAGTTGGCGGGAGGCCAACAATGAGCAGTTCTTC
CASSWREANNEQFF
>-|TRBJ1-4|TRBV29-1|TRBD1
TGCAGCGTTGCAGGGGGCGAAGAAAAACTGTTTTTT
CSVAGGEEKLFF
>many|TRBJ2-3|TRBV29-1|TRBD2
TGCAGCGTCGCCAAGACTAGCGGGAGCTCAGATACGCAGTATTTT
CSVAKTSGSSDTQYF
>many|TRBJ2-7|TRBV20-1|TRBD1
TGCAGTGCTAACGGACAGGTCCCGTCGGGCGAGCAGTACTTC
CSANGQVPSGEQYF
>-|TRBJ1-5|TRBV7-4|TRBD1
TGTGCCATGACGGACAGGGGGCTTCATAGCAATCAGCCCCAGCATTTT
CAMTDRGLHSNQPQHF
>-|TRBJ2-1|TRBV7-8|TRBD2
TGTGCCAGCAGCTTAGCCGGGACTACAGCCTACAATGAGCAGTTCTTC
CASSLAGTTAYNEQFF
>few|TRBJ2-7|TRBV29-1|TRBD1
TGCAGCGTCTCCGGGACAGGGGGATCCTACGAGCAGTACTTC
CSVSGTGGSYEQYF
>many|TRBJ1-5|TRBV12-3/TRBV12-4|-
TGTGCCAGCAGTTTTCAGGGCCCTCAGCCCCAGCATTTT
CASSFQGPQPQHF
>many|TRBJ1-1|TRBV14|-
TGTGCCAGCAGCCCCGAGCAACCCCCCGCTTTCTTT
CASSPEQPPAFF
>many|TRBJ1-1|TRBV5-1|TRBD1
TGCGCCAGCAGCTTGGGGACAGGGGGCTACGCTTTCTTT
CASSLGTGGYAFF
>few|TRBJ2-1|TRBV3-1|-
TGTGCCAGCAGCCAAGAAGGGAAGCGGGTCGATGAGCAGTTCTTC
CASSQEGKRVDEQFF
>-|TRBJ2-7|TRBV19|-
TGTGCCAGTAGTGACTCGGGGAATCCCTACGAGCAGTACTTC
CASSDSGNPYEQYF
>many|TRBJ2-1|TRBV19|-
TGTGCCAGTAGTCGGACTGTGAATGAGCAGTTCTTC
CASSRTVNEQFF
>many|TRBJ1-6|TRBV24-1|-
TGTGCCACCAGTAGGGGACGTGATTCACCCCTCCACTTT
CATSRGRDSPLHF
>-|TRBJ2-5|TRBV20-1|-
TGCAGTGCTAGGCCTAGAGGGAGGGAGACCCAGTACTTC
CSARPRGRETQYF
>many|TRBJ1-1|TRBV5-1|TRBD1
TGCGCCAGCAGCTGGGGACAGGGTGACACTGAAGCTTTCTTT
CASSWGQGDTEAFF
>-|TRBJ1-6|TRBV6-6|-
TGTGCCAGCGGACGACGCGGAAGCTCCTATAATTCACCCCTCCACTTT
CASGRRGSSYNSPLHF
>many|TRBJ2-7|TRBV2|-
TGTGCCAGCAGTCATTCATCTGGGGAGCAGTACTTC
CASSHSSGEQYF
>many|TRBJ2-3|TRBV7-2|TRBD2
TGTGCCAGCAGCTCGACTAGCGGGGGAGATGGGTATTTT
CASSSTSGGDGYF
>many|TRBJ1-2|TRBV28|-
TGTGCCAGCAGTCTCCCTGGGGGGCGCGGCTACACCTTC
CASSLPGGRGYTF
>few|TRBJ2-2|TRBV7-3|-
TGTGCCAGCAGCCCCCAGGGAGGCAACACCGGGGAGCTGTTTTTT
CASSPQGGNTGELFF
>few|TRBJ2-5|TRBV6-2/TRBV6-3|TRBD2
TGTGCCAGCAGTTACTCTCTTGGGCTAGCGGGAATGTTACAAGAGACCCAGTACTTC
CASSYSLGLAGMLQETQYF
>few|TRBJ2-7|TRBV29-1|-
TGCAGCGTTGTAGGGTCTCAGGACCGAACCTACGAGCAGTACTTC
CSVVGSQDRTYEQYF
>many|TRBJ1-5|TRBV5-1|-
TGCGCCAGCAGCCAGGGAGGTATCAATCAGCCCCAGCATTTT
CASSQGGINQPQHF
>-|TRBJ2-5|TRBV7-9|TRBD1
TGTGCCAGCAGCTTTAAACCCACCGGGACAGGACAAGAGACCCAGTACTTC
CASSFKPTGTGQETQYF
>many|TRBJ2-3|TRBV6-2/TRBV6-3|TRBD1
TGTGCCAGCAGTGGGACAGGGCACACAGATACGCAGTATTTT
CASSGTGHTDTQYF
>-|TRBJ2-7|TRBV20-1|-
TGCAGTGCTAGCCAGCCGAGACAGGTATACAATGAGCAGTACTTC
CSASQPRQVYNEQYF
>-|TRBJ2-3|TRBV6-2/TRBV6-3|-
TGTGCCAGCAGTTACAGGGACGGGGCGGATACGCAGTATTTT
CASSYRDGADTQYF
>-|TRBJ2-1|TRBV29-1|TRBD2
TGCAGCGTGATGCGAATTCCCGGGACTAGCGGGACATCCTACAATGAGCAGTTCTTC
CSVMRIPGTSGTSYNEQFF
>-|TRBJ1-1|TRBV7-9|-
TGTGCCAGCAGCTATCGAACGGGACGTGTGGGGGCTGAAGCTTTCTTT
CASSYRTGRVGAEAFF
>many|TRBJ2-3|TRBV20-1|-
TGCAGTGCAGCAGGGTATGGGACGCAGTATTTT
CSAAGYGTQYF
>many|TRBJ1-2|TRBV3-1|-
TGTGCCAGCAGCCACGGAAGCAGCTATGGCTACACCTTC
CASSHGSSYGYTF
>-|TRBJ2-5|TRBV7-2|TRBD2
TGTGCCAGCAGCTCGCATCCCTTGACTAGCCTCCAACAAGAGAGCCAGTACTTC
CASSSHPLTSLQQESQYF
>-|TRBJ1-1|TRBV29-1|-
TGCAGCGTGGGAAACAGGGACACTGAAGCTTTCTTT
CSVGNRDTEAFF
>many|TRBJ2-3|TRBV11-2|-
TGTGCCAGCAGCTGGGGCGGTCCCACAGATACGCAGTATTTT
CASSWGGPTDTQYF
>many|TRBJ2-3|TRBV12-3/TRBV12-4|TRBD2
TGTGCCAGCAGTTGGACTAGCGGGGGGGATACGCAGTATTTT
CASSWTSGGDTQYF
>many|TRBJ2-3|TRBV6-1|TRBD2
TGTGCCAGCAGCTTTACTAGCGCCAGCACAGATACGCAGTATTTT
CASSFTSASTDTQYF
>many|TRBJ2-3|TRBV7-2|-
TGTGCCAGCAGCTCCTTCGGGGGCGGGGGCACAGATACGCAGTATTTT
CASSSFGGGGTDTQYF
>many|TRBJ2-7|TRBV28|-
TGTGCCAGCAGTTTTCAGGAGTGGGATGCCGTCGACGAGCAGTACTTC
CASSFQEWDAVDEQYF
>many|TRBJ2-7|TRBV20-1|-
TGCAGTGCCCCAGCCAAAAGGAGCTACGAGCAGTACTTC
CSAPAKRSYEQYF
>few|TRBJ1-2|TRBV5-5|-
TGTGCCAGCGAAGCCTCCGGGGCCAACTATGGCTACACCTTC
CASEASGANYGYTF
>many|TRBJ2-7|TRBV6-1|TRBD2
TGTGCCAGCAGTGAGGTGGGACTATTCTACGAGCAGTACTTC
CASSEVGLFYEQYF
>-|TRBJ2-6|TRBV5-1|-
TGCGCCAGCAGCTCCGACACTAGCTCTGGGGCCAACGTCCTGACTTTC
CASSSDTSSGANVLTF
>once|TRBJ2-2|TRBV12-5|-
TGTGCTAGTGGCTCCCCACTCCTCTACGCCATTTCGAACACCGGGGAGCTGTTTTTT
CASGSPLLYAISNTGELFF
>many|TRBJ2-2|TRBV15|TRBD2
TGTGCCACCAGCGGACTAGTAAACACCGGGGAGCTGTTTTTT
CATSGLVNTGELFF